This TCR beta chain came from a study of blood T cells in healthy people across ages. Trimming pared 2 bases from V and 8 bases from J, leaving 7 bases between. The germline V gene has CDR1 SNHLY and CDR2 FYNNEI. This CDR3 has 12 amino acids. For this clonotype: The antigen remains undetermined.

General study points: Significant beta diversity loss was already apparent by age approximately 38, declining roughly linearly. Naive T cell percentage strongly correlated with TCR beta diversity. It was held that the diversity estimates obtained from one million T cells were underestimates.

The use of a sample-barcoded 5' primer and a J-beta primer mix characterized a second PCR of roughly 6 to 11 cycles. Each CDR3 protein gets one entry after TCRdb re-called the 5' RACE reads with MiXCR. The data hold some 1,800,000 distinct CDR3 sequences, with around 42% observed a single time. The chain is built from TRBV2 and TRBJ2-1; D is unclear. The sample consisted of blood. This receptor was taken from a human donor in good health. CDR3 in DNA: TGTGCCAGCAGTGAACGGGCGTATGAGCAGTTCTTC. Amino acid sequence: CASSERAYEQFF.